The 7 T cell receptor beta chains in this list originate from one sample, sequenced in a study of T-cell reconstitution after alpha-beta-depleted transplantation in children. Unique molecular identifiers were built into the TCRbeta library. TCRdb ran MiXCR on the PCR reads and lists one entry per CDR3 protein. The table lists approximately 400,000 distinct CDR3 sequences, 11% of them singletons. Sequenced material: PBMCs from the stem cell graft donor, taken from the stem cell graft. Source of these receptors: a human donor who donated a stem cell graft to a child with acute myeloid leukemia.

This clonotype has only a few counts. The V and J genes are TRBV29-1 and TRBJ2-3; D might be TRBD1 or TRBD2, each matching 5 bases. Germline CDR1 SQVTM, CDR2 ANQGSEA. This CDR3 spans 14 amino acids. The germline V and J ends were trimmed by 3 bases and 5 bases, with 15 bases remaining between them. The CDR3 spells CSVDRRGVRDTQYF. The DNA for the CDR3 is TGCAGCGTTGACCGGAGAGGGGTTAGAGATACGCAGTATTTT.

This clonotype occurred a few times. V gene TRBV20-1 combines with J gene TRBJ1-5; D unclear. The CDR3 extends over 13 amino acids. Looked up from germline, CDR1 is DFQATT and CDR2 is SNEGSKA (reference sequence). V was cut by 1 base and J by 6 bases, with 10 bases left in between. The CDR3 loop reads CSARGGQPQPQHF. The CDR3 DNA reads TGCAGTGCTAGAGGTGGGCAGCCTCAGCCCCAGCATTTT.

With respect to this clonotype: Sequence at one end of the junction differs from germline and may be a read error. The gene calls are TRBV13 and TRBJ2-6; D is ambiguous. Germline assignment: CDR1 PRHDT and CDR2 FYEKMQ (reference sequence). The CDR3 spans 16 residues. CDR3 nucleotides: TGTGCCAGCAGCTTAGCTCCCCACTCTGGGTCCAACGTCCTGACTTTC. Encoded protein: CASSLAPHSGSNVLTF.

The V and J genes are TRBV19 and TRBJ2-2; 8 bases are a match to TRBD2. CDR1 LNHDA and CDR2 SQIVND come from the germline V gene (reference sequence). This CDR3 contains 18 residues. The J segment lost 6 bases and the V segment lost 6 bases, leaving 18 bases of the junction unmatched. The CDR3 loop is CASSPTWVSGRTAGELFF. Written as DNA, the CDR3 is TGTGCCAGTAGCCCGACCTGGGTCAGCGGGAGAACGGCCGGGGAGCTGTTTTTT. Complete variable domain (other parts from reference TRBV19 and TRBJ2-2): DGGITQSPKYLFRKEGQNVTLSCEQNLNHDAMYWYRQDPGQGLRLIYYSQIVNDFQKGDIAEGYSVSREKKESFPLTVTSAQKNPTAFYLCASSPTWVSGRTAGELFFGEGSRLTVL.

This clonotype appeared many times. The chain uses TRBV12-3 or TRBV12-4 and TRBJ1-3, with D possibly TRBD1 on 5 matching bases. V gave up 3 bases and J gave up 0 bases, with 12 bases separating them. This CDR3 region has 16 residues. The DNA for the CDR3 is TGTGCCAGCAGTTTCGGGACGGGCGTCTCTGGAAACACCATATATTTT. It codes for CASSFGTGVSGNTIYF.

The CDR3 DNA reads TGTGCCAGCAGCCAAGATGCGGTGAGCCAAGAGACCCAGTACTTC. Translating gives CASSQDAVSQETQYF. The J gene is TRBJ2-5, the V gene TRBV4-2; no clear D gene. Germline CDR1 and CDR2: LGHNA and YNFKEQ. The CDR3 sequence is 15 residues long. The V and J ends lost 0 bases and 1 base respectively, with 9 bases between them.

The chain is built from TRBV27 and TRBJ1-6; D ambiguous. This CDR3 region has 15 residues. V lost 3 bases to trimming and J lost 10 bases, with 16 bases between them. CDR1 and CDR2 from the germline V gene are MNHEY and SMNVEV (reference sequence). CDR3 nucleotide sequence: TGTGCCAGCAGTTTCTTCTCGGGGAAGAACTCACCCCTCCACTTT. This translates into CASSFFSGKNSPLHF.